The 23 T cell receptor beta chains given below trace back to one sample, sequenced in a study of blood T cell repertoires in COVID-19. Libraries were prepared by immunoSEQ multiplex PCR; TCRdb keeps only in-frame clonotypes and omits some of them. The table records fewer than 300,000 clones, over 75% of them present only once. Sequencing input: peripheral blood. The receptors come from a man aged 45-60 years with active or convalescent COVID-19.

This CDR3 is CASSPQWTGQIDTQYF. The CDR3 nucleotides are TGTGCCAGCAGCCCCCAATGGACAGGGCAAATAGATACGCAGTATTTT. The rearrangement uses TRBV7-3 and TRBJ2-3, with 8 bases identical to TRBD1. Germline V gives CDR1 SGHTA, CDR2 FQGTGA. The CDR3 spans 16 residues. The junction had 12 bases not matched to a gene; V was cut back by 5 bases and J by 5 bases.

The chain links TRBV27 to TRBJ1-5; 8 bases agree with TRBD1. V lost 9 bases, J lost 7 bases, and 8 bases stayed unmatched. Germline CDR1 is MNHEY and CDR2 is SMNVEV (reference sequence). The CDR3 runs to 13 residues. CDR3 sequence (DNA): TGTGCCAGTACGACAGGGGTAGGCCAGCCCCAGCATTTT. Protein product: CASTTGVGQPQHF.

This clone came up once. The chain couples TRBV28 to TRBJ2-7, with a tentative D call TRBD1 (6 bases). CDR1 and CDR2 (germline): MDHEN, SYDVKM. The CDR3 runs to 13 residues. V was cut by 5 bases and J by 2 bases, with 10 bases left in between. The CDR3 bases are TGTGCCAGCAGTAAGGGACACCCCTACGAGCAGTACTTC. Residues: CASSKGHPYEQYF. Based on the CDR3 plus reference TRBV28 and TRBJ2-7, the full variable domain is DVKVTQSSRYLVKRTGEKVFLECVQDMDHENMFWYRQDPGLGLRLIYFSYDVKMKEKGDIPEGYSVSREKKERFSLILESASTNQTSMYLCASSKGHPYEQYFGPGTRLTVT.

The chain recombines TRBV4-2 with TRBJ1-4; 9 nucleotides agree with TRBD1. Germline CDR1 LGHNA, CDR2 YNFKEQ. The CDR3 runs to 15 residues. Germline trimming cut 3 bases from V and 8 bases from J; bases unmatched to any gene: 7. CDR3 DNA: TGTGCCAGCAGCCATGGACAGGGGATCGAAGAAAAACTGTTTTTT. Translated, it gives CASSHGQGIEEKLFF.

V usage is TRBV28 and J usage is TRBJ1-2; 7 bases line up with TRBD1. This CDR3 has 13 amino acids. Unmatched junction bases numbered 6, after V lost 7 bases and J lost 4 bases. CDR1 and CDR2 (germline): MDHEN, SYDVKM. As DNA, the CDR3 is TGTGCCAGCACCCTTCAGGGGGGCTATGGCTACACCTTC. Residues: CASTLQGGYGYTF.

This clone appeared once. This chain uses TRBV11-2 with TRBJ2-1; no clear D gene. The CDR3 consists of 15 residues. CDR1 is SGHAT and CDR2 is FQNNGV in the germline V gene. V lost 2 bases and J 0 bases, leaving 8 bases between the germline ends. The CDR3 sequence is CASSLIGSSYNEQFF. The CDR3 DNA reads as TGTGCCAGCAGCTTAATCGGTAGCTCCTACAATGAGCAGTTCTTC.

A few counts support this clone. V usage is TRBV6-5 and J usage is TRBJ1-2; possibly TRBD1 for D (6 bases). Trimming took off 6 bases at V and 4 bases at J, with 12 bases between the two ends. CDR1 and CDR2 (germline): MNHEY, SVGAGI. The CDR3 covers 13 residues. CDR3 DNA sequence: TGTGCCAGCAGCCTCGACAGGATCTATGGCTACACCTTC. Residues: CASSLDRIYGYTF.

V gene TRBV6-5 combines with J gene TRBJ2-1, with D perhaps TRBD2 (6 bases). Germline CDR1 and CDR2: MNHEY and SVGAGI. V was clipped by 0 bases and J by 9 bases, with 15 bases between them. CDR3 length: 15 residues. The CDR3 sequence is CASSYSGTGTGEQFF. CDR3 nucleotides: TGTGCCAGCAGTTACTCGGGGACTGGAACGGGTGAGCAGTTCTTC.

This clone was detected only once. This chain links TRBV4-3 with TRBJ2-7; TRBD1 aligns across 11 bases. V shed 0 bases, J shed 2 bases, and the junction held 6 bases outside the gene matches. The CDR3 has 17 residues. In germline, CDR1 is LGHNA, CDR2 YSLEER. CDR3 DNA sequence: TGCGCCAGCAGCCAAGATCCCCCGGGACAGGGGGCCTACGAGCAGTACTTC. Translating gives CASSQDPPGQGAYEQYF.

This chain uses TRBV27 with TRBJ1-1; 7 nucleotides align to TRBD1. The junction had 4 bases not matched to a gene; V was cut back by 5 bases and J by 1 base. This CDR3 comprises 14 residues. CDR1 and CDR2 from the germline V gene are MNHEY and SMNVEV (reference sequence). This CDR3 reads CASSRTGKNTEAFF. The CDR3 region has the DNA TGTGCCAGCAGTAGGACAGGCAAGAACACTGAAGCTTTCTTT.

This rearrangement joins TRBV30 to TRBJ1-2; TRBD1 aligns across 7 bases. V lost 0 bases, J lost 3 bases, and 4 bases stayed unmatched. In germline, CDR1 is GTSNPN, CDR2 SVGIG (reference sequence). The CDR3 is 14 residues long. The CDR3 nucleotides are TGTGCCTGGAGTGTTCGGGACAGTTACTATGGCTACACCTTC. Translating it yields CAWSVRDSYYGYTF.

The gene calls are TRBV10-2 and TRBJ1-3; D unclear. With 0 bases removed from V and 1 base from J, the gap between germline ends came to 7 bases. The CDR3 has 15 amino acids. Germline CDR1 reads WSHSY; CDR2 reads SAAADI. The CDR3 DNA follows: TGCGCCAGCAGTGAGTCGTCGGGGTCTGGAAACACCATATATTTT. Protein product: CASSESSGSGNTIYF.

CDR3 in amino acids: CASSMTGGSFNEQFF. The CDR3 nucleotides are TGTGCCAGCAGCATGACAGGGGGCTCTTTTAATGAGCAGTTCTTC. The V call is TRBV28, the J call TRBJ2-1; TRBD1 agrees at 10 bases. This CDR3 region has 15 residues. CDR1 MDHEN and CDR2 SYDVKM come from the germline V gene. V shed 6 bases, J shed 7 bases, and the junction held 9 bases outside the gene matches.

This clone came up once. V usage is TRBV5-4 and J usage is TRBJ2-7; 7 nucleotides line up with TRBD1. V dropped 0 bases and J dropped 0; count of bases not matched to a gene: 3. This CDR3 comprises 15 residues. The germline gives CDR1 SGHNT, CDR2 YYREEE (reference sequence). The CDR3 sequence: CASSLGGQSSYEQYF. In DNA form, the CDR3 reads TGTGCCAGCAGCTTGGGGGGACAGAGCTCCTACGAGCAGTACTTC.

The sample holds a few counts of this clone. V and J are TRBV2 and TRBJ1-1; D is possibly TRBD1 (6 bases). There are 15 residues in the CDR3. Germline assignment: CDR1 SNHLY and CDR2 FYNNEI. V was clipped by 0 bases and J by 5 bases, with 13 bases between them. The CDR3 region is CASSEARGWVTEAFF. The CDR3 bases are TGTGCCAGCAGTGAAGCGAGGGGGTGGGTTACTGAAGCTTTCTTT. Variable domain in full (rest from reference TRBV2 and TRBJ1-1): EPEVTQTPSHQVTQMGQEVILRCVPISNHLYFYWYRQILGQKVEFLVSFYNNEISEKSEIFDDQFSVERPDGSNFTLKIRSTKLEDSAMYFCASSEARGWVTEAFFGQGTRLTVV.

V gene TRBV10-3 combines with J gene TRBJ1-4; weak D call: TRBD1 (5 bases). The CDR3 is made up of 12 amino acids. Trimming left V 5 bases short and J 8 bases short, with 9 bases between. Per germline, CDR1 ENHRY and CDR2 SYGVKD. CDR3 protein: CAISSGGEKLFF. In DNA, the CDR3 is TGTGCCATCAGTTCTGGGGGGGAAAAACTGTTTTTT.

The chain is built from TRBV18 and TRBJ2-5; D perhaps matches TRBD2 (6 bases). CDR3 size: 15 residues. Trimming pared 3 bases from V and 0 bases from J, leaving 11 bases between. Germline V gene lookup returns CDR1 KGHSH and CDR2 LQKENI. CDR3 nucleotides: TGTGCCAGCTCACCGGGGAGGACGTACCAAGAGACCCAGTACTTC. It is translated as CASSPGRTYQETQYF. The complete variable domain, with remaining parts taken from reference TRBV18 and TRBJ2-5, reads NAGVMQNPRHLVRRRGQEARLRCSPMKGHSHVYWYRQLPEEGLKFMVYLQKENIIDESGMPKERFSAEFPKEGPSILRIQQVVRGDSAAYFCASSPGRTYQETQYFGPGTRLLVL.

The CDR3 DNA reads TGTGCCAGCAGCCAAGTATCGGGAGCTTTCTTT. It translates to CASSQVSGAFF. The V and J genes are TRBV3-1 (or the pseudogene TRBV3-2) and TRBJ1-1; unclear D gene. Germline CDR1 reads LGHDT; CDR2 reads YNNKEL (reference sequence). CDR3 length equals 11 residues. V gave up 1 base and J gave up 10 bases, with 7 bases separating them.

The chain has TRBV6-5 and TRBJ1-4; 10 nucleotides line up with TRBD1. V lost 7 bases to trimming and J lost 7 bases; unmatched junction nucleotides: 6. The CDR3 contains 14 residues. Germline assignment: CDR1 MNHEY and CDR2 SVGAGI. CDR3 region: CASIRDRGSEKLFF. Here the CDR3 DNA reads TGTGCCAGCATCCGGGACAGGGGTAGTGAAAAACTGTTTTTT.

The CDR3 loop is CASSQVSSREAFF. CDR3 DNA: TGTGCCAGCAGCCAAGTTAGCTCACGTGAAGCTTTCTTT. This chain joins TRBV3-1 (or the pseudogene TRBV3-2) and TRBJ1-1; D is undetermined. In germline, CDR1 is LGHDT, CDR2 YNNKEL (reference sequence). Trimming left V 1 base short and J 7 bases short, with 10 bases between. This CDR3 is built from 13 residues.

The J gene is TRBJ1-2, the V gene TRBV6-5, with D uncertain. This CDR3 region has 16 residues. The V and J ends lost 1 base and 8 bases respectively, with 20 bases between them. The germline V gene has CDR1 MNHEY and CDR2 SVGAGI. CDR3 residues: CASSYYAGSPVVGYTF. CDR3 nucleotide sequence: TGTGCCAGCAGTTACTACGCCGGGTCCCCTGTGGTCGGCTACACCTTC.

The chain is built from TRBV2 and TRBJ2-1; TRBD2 matches 10 bases. This CDR3 comprises 13 residues. The J segment lost 9 bases and the V segment lost 7 bases, leaving 6 bases of the junction unmatched. Germline lookup yields CDR1 SNHLY and CDR2 FYNNEI. The CDR3 spells CASTEREGGEQFF. In DNA form, the CDR3 reads TGTGCCAGCACTGAGCGGGAGGGGGGTGAGCAGTTCTTC.

V usage is TRBV9 and J usage is TRBJ2-1; D is perhaps TRBD2 (5 bases). Germline V gene lookup returns CDR1 SGDLS and CDR2 YYNGEE. Trimming shortened V by 0 bases and J by 7 bases, and 14 bases separated the two germline ends. The CDR3 is 15 residues long. Written as DNA, the CDR3 is TGTGCCAGCAGCGTAGGTAGCGCCCCTTGGAATGAGCAGTTCTTC. This encodes CASSVGSAPWNEQFF.